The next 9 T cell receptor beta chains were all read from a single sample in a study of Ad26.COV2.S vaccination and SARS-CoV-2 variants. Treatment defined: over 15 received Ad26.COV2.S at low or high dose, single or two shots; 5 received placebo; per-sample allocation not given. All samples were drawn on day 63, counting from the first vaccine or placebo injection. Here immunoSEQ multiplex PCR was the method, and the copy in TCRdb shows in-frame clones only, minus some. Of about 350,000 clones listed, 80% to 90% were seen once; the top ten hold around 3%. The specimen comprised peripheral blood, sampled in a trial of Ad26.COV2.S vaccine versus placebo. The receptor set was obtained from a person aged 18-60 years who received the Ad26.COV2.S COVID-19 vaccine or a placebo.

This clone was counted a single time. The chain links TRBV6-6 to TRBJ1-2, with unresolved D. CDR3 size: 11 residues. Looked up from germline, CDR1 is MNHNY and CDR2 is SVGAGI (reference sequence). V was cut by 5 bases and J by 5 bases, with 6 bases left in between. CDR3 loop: CASSENYGYTF. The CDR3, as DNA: TGTGCCAGCAGTGAAAATTATGGCTACACCTTC.

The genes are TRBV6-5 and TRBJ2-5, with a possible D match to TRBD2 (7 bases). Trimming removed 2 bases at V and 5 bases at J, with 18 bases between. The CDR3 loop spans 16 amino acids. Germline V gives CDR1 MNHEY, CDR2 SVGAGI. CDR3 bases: TGTGCCAGCAGTTACAACGGGGGGCAGGGGTTGGAGACCCAGTACTTC. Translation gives CASSYNGGQGLETQYF.

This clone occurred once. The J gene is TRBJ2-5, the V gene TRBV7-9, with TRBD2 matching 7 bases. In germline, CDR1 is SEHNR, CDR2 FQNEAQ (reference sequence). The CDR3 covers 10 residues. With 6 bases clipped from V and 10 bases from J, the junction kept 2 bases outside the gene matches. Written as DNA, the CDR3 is TGTGCCAGCAGTGGGGGGGACCAGTACTTC. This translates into CASSGGDQYF.

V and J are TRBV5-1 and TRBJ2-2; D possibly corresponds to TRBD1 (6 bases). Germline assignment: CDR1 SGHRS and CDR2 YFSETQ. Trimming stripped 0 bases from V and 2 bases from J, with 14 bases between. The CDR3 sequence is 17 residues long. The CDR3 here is CASSLGPTGLNTGELFF. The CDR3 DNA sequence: TGCGCCAGCAGCTTGGGGCCGACAGGCCTTAACACCGGGGAGCTGTTTTTT.

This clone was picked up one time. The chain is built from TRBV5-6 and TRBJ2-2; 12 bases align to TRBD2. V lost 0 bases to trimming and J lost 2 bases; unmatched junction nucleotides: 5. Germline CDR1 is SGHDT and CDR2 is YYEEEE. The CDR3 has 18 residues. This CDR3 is CASSLVGLAGRNTGELFF. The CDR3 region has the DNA TGTGCCAGCAGCTTGGTAGGACTAGCGGGACGAAACACCGGGGAGCTGTTTTTT.

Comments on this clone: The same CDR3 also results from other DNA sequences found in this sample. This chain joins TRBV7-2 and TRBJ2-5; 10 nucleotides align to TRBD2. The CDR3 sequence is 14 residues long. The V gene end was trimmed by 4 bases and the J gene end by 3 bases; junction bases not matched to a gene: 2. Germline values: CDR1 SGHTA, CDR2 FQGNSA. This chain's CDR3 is CASSSGLAEETQYF. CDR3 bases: TGTGCCAGCAGCTCCGGACTAGCGGAAGAGACCCAGTACTTC.

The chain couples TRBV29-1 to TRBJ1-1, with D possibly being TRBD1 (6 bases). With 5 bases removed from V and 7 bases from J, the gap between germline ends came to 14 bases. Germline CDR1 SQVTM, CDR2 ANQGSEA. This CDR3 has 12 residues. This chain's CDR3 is CSVLIGQIEAFF. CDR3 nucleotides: TGCAGCGTTCTCATAGGACAGATTGAAGCTTTCTTT.

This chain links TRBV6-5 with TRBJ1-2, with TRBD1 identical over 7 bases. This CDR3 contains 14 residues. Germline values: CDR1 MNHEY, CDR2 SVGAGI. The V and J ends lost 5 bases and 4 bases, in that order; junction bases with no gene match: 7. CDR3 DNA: TGTGCCAGCAGTCCCAGACAGGGCGCCTATGGCTACACCTTC. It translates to CASSPRQGAYGYTF.

CDR3 in DNA: TGTGCCAGCTCACGAGGACAGGGGGCTACCAATCAGCCCCAGCATTTT. It encodes CASSRGQGATNQPQHF. This rearrangement joins TRBV18 to TRBJ1-5; 11 nucleotides agree with TRBD1. V gave up 4 bases and J gave up 3 bases; unmatched junction bases: 5. Germline lookup yields CDR1 KGHSH and CDR2 LQKENI. The CDR3 totals 16 residues. The full variable domain, completed using reference TRBV18 and TRBJ1-5, is NAGVMQNPRHLVRRRGQEARLRCSPMKGHSHVYWYRQLPEEGLKFMVYLQKENIIDESGMPKERFSAEFPKEGPSILRIQQVVRGDSAAYFCASSRGQGATNQPQHFGDGTRLSIL.